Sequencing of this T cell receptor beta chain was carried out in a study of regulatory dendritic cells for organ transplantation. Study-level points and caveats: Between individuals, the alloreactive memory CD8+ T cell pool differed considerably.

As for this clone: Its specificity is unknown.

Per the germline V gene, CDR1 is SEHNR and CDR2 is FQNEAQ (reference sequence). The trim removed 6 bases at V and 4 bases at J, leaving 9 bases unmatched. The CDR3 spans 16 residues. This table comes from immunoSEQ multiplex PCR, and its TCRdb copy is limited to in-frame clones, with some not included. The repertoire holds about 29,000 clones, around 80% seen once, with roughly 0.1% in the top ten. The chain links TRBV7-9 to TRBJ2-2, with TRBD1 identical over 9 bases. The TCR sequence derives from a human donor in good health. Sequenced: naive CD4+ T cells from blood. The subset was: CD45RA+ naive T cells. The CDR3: CASRRPGQGFTGELFF. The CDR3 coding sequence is TGTGCCAGCAGACGCCCGGGACAGGGTTTCACCGGGGAGCTGTTTTTT. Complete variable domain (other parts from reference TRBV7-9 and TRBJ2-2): DTGVSQNPRHKITKRGQNVTFRCDPISEHNRLYWYRQTLGQGPEFLTYFQNEAQLEKSRLLSDRFSAERPKGSFSTLEIQRTEQGDSAMYLCASRRPGQGFTGELFFGEGSRLTVL.